This is a list of T cell receptor beta chains from one sample in a study of cytomegalovirus exposure and HLA in healthy donors. TCRdb's table, derived via immunoSEQ multiplex PCR, lists solely in-frame clones and lacks some. Here the sample spans roughly 100,000 clones, around 68% being singletons. The sequenced sample consisted of PBMCs. The receptors come from a human donor in good health. Both conserved end residues are part of each CDR3. The D gene is left open where the match is weak. Clone sizes are given selectively: once, few, many, or a class where the clone is expanded.

size: NA; J: TRBJ2-1; D: TRBD2; length: 18; V: TRBV4-1; CDR3: CASSRTYSGRRAYNEQFF; DNA: TGCGCCAGCAGCCGGACTTACAGCGGGAGAAGGGCCTACAATGAGCAGTTCTTC
size: NA; J: TRBJ1-5; D: TRBD1; length: 15; V: TRBV27; CDR3: CASSTRTGPNQPQHF; DNA: TGTGCCAGCAGTACCCGGACAGGGCCTAATCAGCCCCAGCATTTT
size: few; J: TRBJ2-7; D: NA; length: 11; V: TRBV7-9; CDR3: CASRSNYEQYF; DNA: TGTGCCAGCAGGTCCAACTACGAGCAGTACTTC
size: NA; J: TRBJ2-1; D: TRBD2; length: 15; V: TRBV28; CDR3: CASSLPTSGINEQFF; DNA: TGTGCCAGCAGTTTGCCGACTAGCGGCATCAATGAGCAGTTCTTC
size: NA; J: TRBJ2-6; D: TRBD1; length: 15; V: TRBV18; CDR3: CASSRQGAGANVLTF; DNA: TGTGCCAGCTCACGGCAGGGGGCGGGGGCCAACGTCCTGACTTTC
size: once; J: TRBJ2-7; D: TRBD1; length: 14; V: TRBV10-3; CDR3: CASLPEGQHYEQYF; DNA: TGTGCCTCCTTGCCCGAGGGACAGCACTACGAGCAGTACTTC
size: NA; J: TRBJ1-1; D: NA; length: 11; V: TRBV7-9; CDR3: CASSSYTEAFF; DNA: TGTGCCAGCAGCTCTTACACTGAAGCTTTCTTT
size: NA; J: TRBJ2-7; D: TRBD2; length: 16; V: TRBV27; CDR3: CASSLRLAVSSYEQYF; DNA: TGTGCCAGCAGTTTAAGACTAGCGGTGAGCTCCTACGAGCAGTACTTC
size: few; J: TRBJ1-5; D: NA; length: 13; V: TRBV30; CDR3: CAWSKESNQPQHF; DNA: TGTGCCTGGAGTAAGGAGAGCAATCAGCCCCAGCATTTT
size: NA; J: TRBJ2-7; D: NA; length: 12; V: TRBV11-2; CDR3: CASSFGEYEQYF; DNA: TGTGCCAGCAGCTTCGGGGAGTACGAGCAGTACTTC
size: NA; J: TRBJ1-2; D: NA; length: 12; V: TRBV19; CDR3: CASSPRTDGYTF; DNA: TGTGCCAGTAGTCCGCGGACTGATGGCTACACCTTC
size: NA; J: TRBJ2-7; D: NA; length: 15; V: TRBV10-2; CDR3: CASSESPGDGYEQYF; DNA: TGCGCCAGCAGTGAGTCCCCAGGGGACGGCTACGAGCAGTACTTC
size: NA; J: TRBJ2-5; D: TRBD2; length: 15; V: TRBV5-1; CDR3: CASSFKGGPGETQYF; DNA: TGCGCCAGCAGCTTTAAGGGAGGGCCAGGCGAGACCCAGTACTTC
size: NA; J: TRBJ1-2; D: TRBD1; length: 15; V: TRBV5-1; CDR3: CASSEGTGPPRGYTF; DNA: TGCGCCAGCAGCGAGGGGACAGGGCCGCCCCGAGGCTACACCTTC
size: NA; J: TRBJ2-1; D: NA; length: 14; V: TRBV29-1; CDR3: CSVSTSRSYNEQFF; DNA: TGCAGCGTCTCGACTAGTCGATCGTACAATGAGCAGTTCTTC
size: NA; J: TRBJ1-1; D: NA; length: 14; V: TRBV7-9; CDR3: CASSYHREGTEAFF; DNA: TGTGCCAGCAGCTACCACAGGGAGGGGACTGAAGCTTTCTTT
size: NA; J: TRBJ1-5; D: TRBD1; length: 14; V: TRBV30; CDR3: CAWSVGQGEQPQHF; DNA: TGTGCCTGGAGTGTAGGACAGGGGGAACAGCCCCAGCATTTT
size: NA; J: TRBJ2-7; D: TRBD2; length: 16; V: TRBV7-8; CDR3: CASSPGLAGLSYEQYF; DNA: TGTGCCAGCAGCCCGGGACTAGCGGGACTCTCCTACGAGCAGTACTTC
size: NA; J: TRBJ2-1; D: TRBD1; length: 14; V: TRBV7-3; CDR3: CASSLRTGVNEQFF; DNA: TGTGCCAGCAGCCTTCGGACAGGGGTGAATGAGCAGTTCTTC
size: NA; J: TRBJ2-5; D: NA; length: 14; V: TRBV7-3; CDR3: CASSLYGSSETQYF; DNA: TGTGCCAGCAGCTTATATGGGAGTTCAGAGACCCAGTACTTC
size: once; J: TRBJ1-3; D: NA; length: 13; V: TRBV6-1; CDR3: CATKTYSGNTIYF; DNA: TGTGCCACCAAAACATACTCTGGAAACACCATATATTTT
size: few; J: TRBJ1-5; D: NA; length: 12; V: TRBV19; CDR3: CASSSAAATQHF; DNA: TGTGCCAGTAGTTCCGCCGCGGCAACCCAGCATTTT
size: NA; J: TRBJ1-2; D: TRBD1; length: 14; V: TRBV5-6; CDR3: CASSLTGGSYGYTF; DNA: TGTGCCAGCAGCTTAACAGGGGGCTCCTATGGCTACACCTTC
size: NA; J: TRBJ2-1; D: TRBD2; length: 17; V: TRBV11-2; CDR3: CASSPRTSGSSYNEQFF; DNA: TGTGCCAGCAGCCCACGGACTAGCGGTAGCTCCTACAATGAGCAGTTCTTC
size: NA; J: TRBJ2-6; D: NA; length: 19; V: TRBV7-9; CDR3: CASSLVRQGGPSGANVLTF; DNA: TGTGCCAGCAGCTTAGTTCGACAAGGTGGGCCTTCTGGGGCCAACGTCCTGACTTTC
size: few; J: TRBJ1-2; D: NA; length: 13; V: TRBV18; CDR3: CASSPSKGYGYTF; DNA: TGTGCCAGCTCACCAAGCAAGGGGTATGGCTACACCTTC
size: few; J: TRBJ2-7; D: NA; length: 14; V: TRBV28; CDR3: CASSLTNPLYEQYF; DNA: TGTGCCAGCAGTTTGACAAACCCCCTCTACGAGCAGTACTTC
size: NA; J: TRBJ2-2; D: TRBD2; length: 16; V: TRBV29-1; CDR3: CSVRSGGTSGSGELFF; DNA: TGCAGCGTCCGCTCAGGGGGGACTAGCGGGAGTGGGGAGCTGTTTTTT
size: NA; J: TRBJ1-2; D: TRBD1; length: 14; V: TRBV6-1; CDR3: CASRGDRGLYGYTF; DNA: TGTGCCAGCAGAGGGGACAGGGGACTCTATGGCTACACCTTC
size: NA; J: TRBJ2-7; D: NA; length: 13; V: TRBV30; CDR3: CAWRAGASYEQYF; DNA: TGTGCCTGGAGGGCAGGGGCCTCCTACGAGCAGTACTTC
size: few; J: TRBJ2-2; D: NA; length: 14; V: TRBV6-5; CDR3: CASSYDEGAGELFF; DNA: TGTGCCAGCAGTTACGATGAAGGGGCCGGGGAGCTGTTTTTT
size: NA; J: TRBJ2-1; D: TRBD2; length: 15; V: TRBV27; CDR3: CASSVSSGRYNEQFF; DNA: TGTGCCAGCAGTGTATCTAGCGGCCGATACAATGAGCAGTTCTTC
size: NA; J: TRBJ2-5; D: TRBD2; length: 16; V: TRBV5-1; CDR3: CASSFGTSGSGETQYF; DNA: TGCGCCAGCAGCTTTGGGACTAGCGGGAGCGGAGAGACCCAGTACTTC
size: NA; J: TRBJ1-3; D: NA; length: 14; V: TRBV6-1; CDR3: CASSAGVRGNTIYF; DNA: TGTGCCAGCAGTGCAGGGGTGCGCGGAAACACCATATATTTT
size: few; J: TRBJ2-3; D: TRBD1; length: 17; V: TRBV19; CDR3: CASSPGQGAFGTDTQYF; DNA: TGTGCCAGTAGTCCAGGACAGGGGGCGTTCGGCACAGATACGCAGTATTTT
size: NA; J: TRBJ1-1; D: NA; length: 14; V: TRBV4-2; CDR3: CASSQAGLNTEAFF; DNA: TGTGCCAGCAGCCAAGCAGGCCTGAACACTGAAGCTTTCTTT
size: NA; J: TRBJ2-3; D: NA; length: 15; V: TRBV27; CDR3: CASSLGGALTDTQYF; DNA: TGTGCCAGCAGTTTAGGGGGGGCTCTGACAGATACGCAGTATTTT
size: medium-sized; J: TRBJ1-4; D: TRBD1; length: 18; V: TRBV19; CDR3: CASSILSPRQGVREKLFF; DNA: TGTGCCAGTAGTATACTTTCCCCGCGACAGGGGGTTAGGGAAAAACTGTTTTTT
size: NA; J: TRBJ1-2; D: TRBD1; length: 17; V: TRBV18; CDR3: CASSPPGQGVTNYGYTF; DNA: TGTGCCAGCTCACCACCGGGACAGGGGGTGACTAACTATGGCTACACCTTC
size: NA; J: TRBJ1-1; D: NA; length: 14; V: TRBV2; CDR3: CASSENRVNTEAFF; DNA: TGTGCCAGCAGTGAAAACAGGGTGAACACTGAAGCTTTCTTT
size: NA; J: TRBJ2-1; D: NA; length: 18; V: TRBV19; CDR3: CASSRGTGDLADYNEQFF; DNA: TGTGCCAGTAGCCGGGGGACAGGTGATCTAGCGGACTACAATGAGCAGTTCTTC
size: NA; J: TRBJ2-3; D: NA; length: 13; V: TRBV11-2; CDR3: CASSIDRADTQYF; DNA: TGTGCCAGCTCTATAGACCGGGCAGATACGCAGTATTTT
size: NA; J: TRBJ1-3; D: NA; length: 15; V: TRBV9; CDR3: CASSPSAVYGNTIYF; DNA: TGTGCCAGCAGTCCAAGCGCAGTTTATGGAAACACCATATATTTT